Sequencing of this T cell receptor beta chain was carried out in a study of cytomegalovirus exposure and HLA in healthy donors. Data came from immunoSEQ multiplex PCR; TCRdb stores just in-frame clones and leaves some out. In the table there are tens of thousands of clones, 90% to 97% of which are singletons. The germline V gene has CDR1 SGHAT and CDR2 FQNNGV. The CDR3 totals 16 residues. With 3 bases removed from V and 8 bases from J, the gap between germline ends came to 20 bases. This sequence was found in a man between 18 and 29 years old in good health and CMV-seronegative. The rearrangement links TRBV11-2 to TRBJ1-3; D gene ambiguous. Sequenced: PBMCs. CDR3 sequence: CASSFYSWSADDTIYF. CDR3 bases: TGTGCCAGCAGCTTTTATTCTTGGAGCGCAGATGACACCATATATTTT.